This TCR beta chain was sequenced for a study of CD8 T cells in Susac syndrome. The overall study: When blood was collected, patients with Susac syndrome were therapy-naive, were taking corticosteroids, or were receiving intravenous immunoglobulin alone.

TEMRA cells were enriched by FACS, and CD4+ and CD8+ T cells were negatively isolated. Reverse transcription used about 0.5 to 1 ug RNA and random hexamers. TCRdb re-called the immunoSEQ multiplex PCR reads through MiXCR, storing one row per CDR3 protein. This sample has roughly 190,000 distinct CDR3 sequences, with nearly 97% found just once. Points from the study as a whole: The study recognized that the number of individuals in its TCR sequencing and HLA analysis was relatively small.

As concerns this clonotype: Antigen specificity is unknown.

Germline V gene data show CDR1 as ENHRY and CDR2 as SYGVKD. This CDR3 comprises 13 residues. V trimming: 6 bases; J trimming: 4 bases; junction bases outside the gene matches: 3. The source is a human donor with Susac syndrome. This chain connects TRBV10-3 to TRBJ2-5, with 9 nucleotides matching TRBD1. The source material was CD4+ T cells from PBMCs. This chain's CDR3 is CAIRGQGAETQYF. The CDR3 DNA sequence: TGTGCCATCAGGGGACAGGGTGCAGAGACCCAGTACTTC.